These 18 T cell receptor beta chains share one sample of origin, sequenced in a study of cytomegalovirus exposure and HLA in healthy donors. Here immunoSEQ multiplex PCR was the method, and the copy in TCRdb shows in-frame clones only, minus some. In the table there are about 300,000 clones, 88% of which are singletons. The sequenced material came from PBMCs. The receptor set was obtained from a woman aged 18-29 years in good health and CMV-seronegative.

The chain links TRBV2 to TRBJ1-2; TRBD1 agrees at 11 bases. CDR3 length: 13 amino acids. Per germline, CDR1 SNHLY and CDR2 FYNNEI. With 5 bases clipped from V and 9 bases from J, the junction kept 5 bases outside the gene matches. The CDR3 DNA sequence: TGTGCCAGCAGTATCGGGACAGGGGGTAGCTACACCTTC. This codes for CASSIGTGGSYTF.

The V and J genes are TRBV5-1 and TRBJ2-1, with D tentatively TRBD1 (5 bases). CDR1 is SGHRS and CDR2 is YFSETQ in the germline V gene. This CDR3 is built from 12 residues. V was trimmed by 1 base and J by 10 bases, leaving 9 bases between them. The CDR3 spells CASSLQGWEQFF. CDR3 DNA: TGCGCCAGCAGCTTGCAGGGCTGGGAGCAGTTCTTC.

This clone appeared a single time. This sequence joins TRBV20-1 and TRBJ1-1; 10 nucleotides line up with TRBD1. The CDR3 is 11 amino acids. The V gene's germline CDR1 is DFQATT and CDR2 SNEGSKA (reference sequence). CDR3 in amino acids: CRGTGDSEAFF. In DNA form, the CDR3 reads TGCAGAGGGACAGGGGACTCTGAAGCTTTCTTT.

This chain uses TRBV7-8 with TRBJ1-5, with D possibly matching TRBD1 (6 bases). Trimming took 7 bases from V and 3 from J, leaving 13 bases between them. Germline assignment: CDR1 SGHVS and CDR2 FQNEAQ. The CDR3 sequence is 14 residues long. The CDR3 DNA is TGTGCCAGCACCTGGGGACACGACAATCAGCCCCAGCATTTT. Translation gives CASTWGHDNQPQHF.

The V gene is TRBV7-8, the J gene TRBJ2-7, with 9 bases identical to TRBD1. CDR1 is SGHVS and CDR2 is FQNEAQ in the germline V gene. The CDR3 has 15 residues. V shed 1 base, J shed 6 bases, and the junction held 7 bases outside the gene matches. The chain's CDR3 is CASSLGLQGAGEQYF. As DNA, the CDR3 is TGTGCCAGCAGCTTAGGCCTACAGGGGGCTGGCGAGCAGTACTTC.

This clone was recorded only once. The chain is built from TRBV7-2 and TRBJ1-1; 11 bases match TRBD1. The CDR3 is 15 residues long. The trim removed 1 base at V and 6 bases at J, leaving 4 bases unmatched. From germline, CDR1 is SGHTA and CDR2 FQGNSA. The CDR3 spells CASSLVRGQGAEAFF. The CDR3 nucleotides read TGTGCCAGCAGCTTAGTGCGGGGACAGGGGGCTGAAGCTTTCTTT.

As to this clone: Other nucleotide sequences from this sample produce the same CDR3. The chain joins TRBV27 to TRBJ2-7; 8 bases agree with TRBD1. The length of the CDR3 is 13 residues. Germline CDR1 reads MNHEY; CDR2 reads SMNVEV (reference sequence). J was trimmed by 3 bases and V by 2 bases; bases with no gene match: 0. This CDR3 is CASSLDRGYEQYF. The CDR3 nucleotides read TGTGCCAGCAGTTTAGACAGGGGCTACGAGCAGTACTTC.

This chain joins TRBV2 and TRBJ2-1, with TRBD2 matching 8 bases. V lost 8 bases to trimming and J lost 6 bases; unmatched junction nucleotides: 15. CDR3 length: 16 amino acids. Germline CDR1 and CDR2: SNHLY and FYNNEI. CDR3 sequence reads: CASGLEREPSLNEQFF. The CDR3, as DNA: TGTGCCAGCGGGCTGGAGCGGGAGCCCTCCCTCAATGAGCAGTTCTTC. Full variable domain (rest looked up from reference TRBV2 and TRBJ2-1): EPEVTQTPSHQVTQMGQEVILRCVPISNHLYFYWYRQILGQKVEFLVSFYNNEISEKSEIFDDQFSVERPDGSNFTLKIRSTKLEDSAMYFCASGLEREPSLNEQFFGPGTRLTVL.

The chain recombines TRBV18 with TRBJ1-2; tentatively, D is TRBD1 (5 bases). Germline V CDR1 and CDR2: KGHSH, LQKENI. The V end was cut by 4 bases, the J end by 12 bases, with 27 bases between. CDR3 length: 16 residues. In DNA form, the CDR3 reads TGTGCCAGCTCACGATCACAGGCTACCTCCTACTCCCAACACACCTTC. It encodes CASSRSQATSYSQHTF.

Written as DNA, the CDR3 is TGTGCCAGCAGTTACTCCGAAGCGATGGCAGATACGCAGTATTTT. The encoded protein is CASSYSEAMADTQYF. The chain joins TRBV6-5 to TRBJ2-3; D unresolved. CDR1 and CDR2 from the germline V gene are MNHEY and SVGAGI. V lost 0 bases and J lost 4, with 11 bases in between. This CDR3 comprises 15 residues.

The genes are TRBV14 and TRBJ2-7, with 8 bases fitting TRBD1. CDR3 length equals 13 residues. The ends lost 5 bases at V and 3 bases at J; junction bases unmatched: 3. CDR1 SGHDN and CDR2 FVKESK come from the germline V gene. The CDR3 DNA reads as TGTGCCAGCAGCTCCGGACAGGGCTACGAGCAGTACTTC. Translating it yields CASSSGQGYEQYF.

V gene TRBV7-7 combines with J gene TRBJ2-3; the D gene is possibly TRBD1 (5 bases). The CDR3 loop spans 15 amino acids. The V and J ends lost 2 bases and 3 bases respectively, with 12 bases between them. Looked up from germline, CDR1 is SSHAT and CDR2 is FNYEAQ (reference sequence). Here the CDR3 DNA reads TGTGCCAGCAGCTTAACCAGGGTCGGTACAGATACGCAGTATTTT. Amino acids: CASSLTRVGTDTQYF.

J is TRBJ2-3 and V is TRBV14; 12 nucleotides agree with TRBD2. Trimming cost V 3 bases and J 6 bases; bases outside gene matches: 1. The CDR3 consists of 14 residues. CDR1 SGHDN and CDR2 FVKESK come from the germline V gene. The CDR3 nucleotides read TGTGCCAGCAGCCACCTAGCGGGGGGGGATACGCAGTATTTT. It encodes CASSHLAGGDTQYF.

V and J are TRBV5-4 and TRBJ1-2; 8 bases map to TRBD1. Germline CDR1 is SGHNT and CDR2 is YYREEE (reference sequence). The CDR3 runs to 13 residues. V lost 5 bases, J lost 6 bases, and 6 bases stayed unmatched. The chain's CDR3 is CASRRTGNNGYTF. The CDR3 DNA sequence: TGTGCCAGCAGACGGACAGGGAATAATGGCTACACCTTC. The variable domain in full, completed from reference TRBV5-4 and TRBJ1-2, reads ETGVTQSPTHLIKTRGQQVTLRCSSQSGHNTVSWYQQALGQGPQFIFQYYREEENGRGNFPPRFSGLQFPNYSSELNVNALELDDSALYLCASRRTGNNGYTFGSGTRLTVV.

The V call is TRBV4-1, the J call TRBJ2-1; TRBD2 is a possible D gene (6 bases). V lost 3 bases and J 4 bases, leaving 10 bases between the germline ends. The length of the CDR3 is 14 residues. Germline CDR1 MGHRA, CDR2 YSYEKL. CDR3 amino acids: CASSHAAGYNEQFF. The DNA for the CDR3 is TGCGCCAGCAGCCACGCGGCGGGATACAATGAGCAGTTCTTC.

The V gene is TRBV28, the J gene TRBJ1-5, with D perhaps matching TRBD1 (6 bases). The ends were cut back, 6 bases at V and 7 bases at J, with 13 bases in the middle. CDR3 size: 13 residues. Germline V gene lookup returns CDR1 MDHEN and CDR2 SYDVKM. This CDR3 reads CASSSTGNQPQHF. CDR3 DNA: TGTGCCAGCAGCTCCACAGGGAACCAGCCCCAGCATTTT.

V gene TRBV27 combines with J gene TRBJ2-3; D unresolved. With 2 bases removed from V and 4 bases from J, the gap between germline ends came to 13 bases. The V gene's germline CDR1 is MNHEY and CDR2 SMNVEV (reference sequence). This CDR3 contains 15 residues. The CDR3 coding sequence is TGTGCCAGCAGTTTAACCCTCCGTCCGGCAGATACGCAGTATTTT. This sequence encodes CASSLTLRPADTQYF.

This clone has a count of ten or more. The rearrangement links TRBV6-1 to TRBJ2-7; possible D gene TRBD2, 5 bases. The germline CDR1 and CDR2 sequences are MNHNS and SASEGT. Trimming cost V 4 bases and J 0 bases, with 16 bases left between them. CDR3 length: 16 amino acids. In nucleotides, the CDR3 is TGTGCCAGCAGTGGCGATGAGGGCTGGGGCTCCTACGAGCAGTACTTC. It yields the protein CASSGDEGWGSYEQYF.